These 22 T cell receptor beta chains were sequenced from one sample in a study of patients and donors after allogeneic stem cell transplantation (dated by TCRdb to about 2020). Library preparation employed RT-PCR. The sequencer listed for this sample is NextSeq 550. The public reads were quality trimmed at Q25 with fastp and then assembled into clones with MiXCR by TCRdb, keeping productive beta chains. A single entry per CDR3 protein holds the most common genes and DNA from its merged rows. Within this sample are about 87,000 distinct CDR3 sequences, with approximately 5% of them counted one time only. About 2.5% of the sample is in the top ten clones. Input material: blood, either unsorted or a sorted T cell fraction (not recorded which). All receptors come from a human donor who was either an allogeneic HSCT recipient or a stem cell or donor lymphocyte infusion donor (not recorded which). It is not recorded whose cells these are; they may come from a transplant donor.

This CDR3 is CASSSLDEDGNTEAFF. DNA of the CDR3: TGCGCCAGCAGCTCTTTGGATGAGGACGGCAACACTGAAGCTTTCTTT. The rearrangement joins TRBV5-1 to TRBJ1-1, with D uncertain. The CDR3 contains 16 residues. The V and J ends lost 3 bases and 2 bases respectively, with 17 bases between them. CDR1 is SGHRS and CDR2 is YFSETQ in the germline V gene.

The sample holds many counts of this clonotype. The chain employs TRBV18 and TRBJ2-7; 7 nucleotides align to TRBD2. Germline loops: CDR1 KGHSH, CDR2 LQKENI. The CDR3 is 14 amino acids. Germline trimming cut 2 bases from V and 1 base from J; bases unmatched to any gene: 2. CDR3 sequence reads: CASSPSRGSYEQYF. The DNA for the CDR3 is TGTGCCAGCTCACCATCGCGGGGGTCCTACGAGCAGTACTTC.

The rearrangement uses TRBV20-1 and TRBJ2-1; TRBD1 matches 10 bases. V shed 5 bases and J 7 bases; nucleotides not matched to a gene: 11. This CDR3 spans 15 amino acids. CDR1 DFQATT and CDR2 SNEGSKA come from the germline V gene (reference sequence). The CDR3 reads CSAPKGQGLWNEQFF. The CDR3 nucleotides read TGCAGTGCTCCAAAGGGACAGGGGCTGTGGAATGAGCAGTTCTTC.

This clonotype was picked up a small number of times. V and J are TRBV7-2 and TRBJ2-5; TRBD2 is a possible D gene (6 bases). The V gene lost 6 bases and the J gene lost 3 bases, with 17 bases spanning the gap. CDR1 and CDR2 from the germline V gene are SGHTA and FQGNSA. There are 15 residues in the CDR3. The CDR3 coding sequence is TGTGCCAGCAGTTTCGGGGGTACGGGCGAAGAGACCCAGTACTTC. Translation: CASSFGGTGEETQYF.

This clonotype was seen many times. The V and J genes are TRBV14 and TRBJ1-1; D is perhaps TRBD1 (5 bases). V was clipped by 8 bases and J by 1 base, with 11 bases between them. The CDR3 spans 13 residues. Germline V gives CDR1 SGHDN, CDR2 FVKESK. This CDR3 is CASAWGPNTEAFF. The CDR3 DNA sequence: TGTGCCAGCGCGTGGGGCCCGAACACTGAAGCTTTCTTT.

This clonotype was seen at least ten times. CDR3 coding DNA: TGTGCCAGCAGCTTAAGCGGCAGGGGAGCATTTCAGCCCCAGCATTTT. It encodes CASSLSGRGAFQPQHF. The V and J genes are TRBV7-2 and TRBJ1-5, with D possibly matching TRBD1 (6 bases). V was trimmed by 2 bases and J by 6 bases, leaving 17 bases between them. The CDR3 runs to 16 residues. The germline gives CDR1 SGHTA, CDR2 FQGNSA.

This clonotype showed up many times. The chain is built from TRBV20-1 and TRBJ2-4; no definite D call. Deletions cut 6 bases from V and 0 bases from J, with 18 bases between. Germline V gives CDR1 DFQATT, CDR2 SNEGSKA (reference sequence). This CDR3 contains 16 residues. CDR3 in DNA: TGCAGTGCCCTAACCTTAAGACACCTAGCCAAAAACATTCAGTACTTC. Its translation: CSALTLRHLAKNIQYF.

This clonotype is deemed medium-sized. The rearrangement links TRBV24-1 to TRBJ2-1; no firm D call. The germline V gene has CDR1 KGHDR and CDR2 SFDVKD. The CDR3 has 14 residues. With 3 bases removed from V and 5 bases from J, the gap between germline ends came to 10 bases. CDR3 bases: TGTGCCACCAGTGATCCCGCATCCAACAATGAGCAGTTCTTC. Translated: CATSDPASNNEQFF.

The table lists this clonotype with many counts. This chain joins TRBV5-6 and TRBJ1-5; D gene uncertain. Germline lookup yields CDR1 SGHDT and CDR2 YYEEEE. V was clipped by 1 base and J by 0 bases, with 5 bases between them. The CDR3 is made up of 14 amino acids. CDR3 nucleotides: TGTGCCAGCAGCTTGTCGTATAGCAATCAGCCCCAGCATTTT. Residues: CASSLSYSNQPQHF.

This clonotype was detected many times. J is TRBJ2-3 and V is TRBV2; D is unclear. The CDR3 totals 13 residues. Trimming removed 7 bases from V and 3 bases from J, with 11 bases in between. Germline values: CDR1 SNHLY, CDR2 FYNNEI. CDR3 residues: CASNVYATDTQYF. CDR3 in DNA: TGTGCCAGCAACGTCTATGCGACAGATACGCAGTATTTT.

This clonotype has at least ten counts. CDR3 coding DNA: TGTGCCAGCAGTTACAACAGGGAGGGCAATCAGCCCCAGCATTTT. It is translated as CASSYNREGNQPQHF. The rearrangement links TRBV6-5 to TRBJ1-5; TRBD1 might be the D (6 bases). Trimming took 2 bases from V and 2 from J, leaving 10 bases between them. The CDR3 has 15 residues. Germline-derived CDR1 and CDR2 are MNHEY and SVGAGI.

This clonotype has a count of ten or more. The gene calls are TRBV3-1 and TRBJ1-1, with TRBD1 matching 7 bases. The junction had 9 bases not matched to a gene; V was cut back by 2 bases and J by 6 bases. The germline gives CDR1 LGHDT, CDR2 YNNKEL (reference sequence). This CDR3 has 15 amino acids. CDR3 sequence (DNA): TGTGCCAGCAGCCAAAAGGGACAGTTTGCCGCTGAAGCTTTCTTT. This encodes CASSQKGQFAAEAFF.

A note on this clonotype: This may arise from a read error, as a much more abundant clone is one base away. The chain joins TRBV5-1 to TRBJ2-3; TRBD1 agrees at 9 bases. The germline CDR1 and CDR2 sequences are SGHRS and YFSETQ. The CDR3 has 15 amino acids. CDR3 DNA sequence: TGCGCCAGCAGCTTGAAGGGACAGGGAACAGATACGCAGGATTTT. This gives the protein CASSLKGQGTDTQDF.

This clonotype turned up a few times. The J gene is TRBJ1-5, the V gene TRBV19, with D possibly TRBD1 on 6 matching bases. This CDR3 comprises 15 residues. CDR1 is LNHDA, CDR2 SQIVND, per germline (reference sequence). V lost 3 bases to trimming and J lost 9 bases, with 18 bases between them. The CDR3 DNA sequence: TGTGCCAGTAGTATGGAGGAACAGGGACGTCGGCCCCAGCATTTT. Protein product: CASSMEEQGRRPQHF.

This clonotype was seen ten or more times. This chain joins TRBV29-1 and TRBJ2-5, with 14 positions matching TRBD2. The germline V gene encodes CDR1 SQVTM and CDR2 ANQGSEA. There are 16 residues in the CDR3. With 5 bases clipped from V and 5 bases from J, the junction kept 10 bases outside the gene matches. CDR3: CSVQTSGRAPGETQYF. The CDR3 nucleotides read TGCAGCGTTCAGACTAGCGGGAGGGCACCAGGGGAGACCCAGTACTTC.

This clonotype was observed at least ten times. An end of the junction does not agree with germline; a read error may underlie this. The rearrangement joins TRBV29-1 to TRBJ2-3, with 8 positions matching TRBD1. This CDR3 is built from 15 residues. The germline gives CDR1 SQVTM, CDR2 ANQGSEA. CDR3 bases: TGCAGCGCTGAAAAAGGGACAGGTAGATCAGATACGCAGTATTTT. The encoded protein is CSAEKGTGRSDTQYF.

This clonotype has a handful of counts. The rearrangement uses TRBV5-6 and TRBJ1-2, with 7 bases lining up with TRBD1. The CDR3 covers 14 residues. J was trimmed by 7 bases and V by 4 bases; bases with no gene match: 10. Germline CDR1 SGHDT, CDR2 YYEEEE. The CDR3 protein is CASSTITGDRGYTF. CDR3 nucleotides: TGTGCCAGCAGCACAATTACAGGGGATCGTGGCTACACCTTC.

This clonotype was seen repeatedly, ten times or more. This sequence joins TRBV29-1 and TRBJ1-1; D gene uncertain. There are 13 residues in the CDR3. V was cut by 4 bases and J by 0 bases, with 9 bases left in between. CDR1 is SQVTM and CDR2 is ANQGSEA in the germline V gene. The CDR3 loop reads CSVVRRLNTEAFF. CDR3 DNA sequence: TGCAGCGTTGTCCGCAGGCTGAACACTGAAGCTTTCTTT.

This clonotype was seen many times. The chain combines TRBV21-1 with TRBJ1-1; the D segment call TRBD1 is taken from the table without a DNA check. TRBV21-1 is a listed pseudogene. The CDR3 runs 16 residues. Written as DNA, the CDR3 is TGTGCCAGCAGCCCGCGGACAGGTTTGGTGGGCACTGAAGCTTTCTTT. Its translation: CASSPRTGLVGTEAFF.

This clonotype was seen repeatedly, ten times or more. The chain combines TRBV3-1 with TRBJ2-3, with D perhaps matching TRBD1 (6 bases). This CDR3 is 14 amino acids long. The V and J ends lost 6 bases and 0 bases respectively, with 10 bases between them. Germline V gives CDR1 LGHDT, CDR2 YNNKEL (reference sequence). This CDR3 is CASRRTVSTDTQYF. DNA of the CDR3: TGTGCCAGCAGACGGACAGTTAGCACAGATACGCAGTATTTT.

This clonotype was picked up many times. This chain links TRBV10-3 with TRBJ1-1; 7 nucleotides match TRBD1. Germline CDR1 is ENHRY and CDR2 is SYGVKD. V was pared by 0 bases and J by 5 bases, with 6 bases of the junction left unmatched. The CDR3 runs to 15 residues. The CDR3 DNA follows: TGTGCCATCAGTGAGTCGACAGGGAGGGGGACTGAAGCTTTCTTT. The encoded protein is CAISESTGRGTEAFF.

This clonotype was counted many times. CDR3 sequence: CASSRVSGTKKETQYF. The CDR3 coding sequence is TGCGCCAGCAGCAGGGTATCCGGGACGAAAAAAGAGACCCAGTACTTC. The chain links TRBV5-1 to TRBJ2-5; the D gene could be TRBD1 or TRBD2 (5 bases each). The V end was cut by 4 bases, the J end by 3 bases, with 19 bases between. Germline lookup yields CDR1 SGHRS and CDR2 YFSETQ. The CDR3 loop spans 16 amino acids.